A selection of T cell receptor beta chains follows, all from one sample in a study of graft-versus-host responses after intestinal transplantation. Assay used: immunoSEQ multiplex PCR; TCRdb lists only in-frame clones, some missing. The sample gives more than 70,000 clones, about four fifths of which show up once; around 0.86% is in the top ten. Which antigens these TCRs recognize remains unknown. Sequencing was performed on unstimulated CD4+ T cells sorted from spleen or lymph node cells, taken before intestinal transplant. The receptors were gathered from a human donor who received an intestinal transplant. Each CDR3 is given with its conserved first and last residue. Each record gives: V gene, clone size, J gene, D gene, CDR3 protein, CDR3 DNA. A D gene is named only where the DNA matches it firmly. For some rows the clone size is stated as once, few or many, or as a class when expanded; others skip it.

TRBV7-8	once	TRBJ2-1	TRBD2	CASSLTVGRFEQFF	TGTGCCAGCAGCTTAACGGTCGGGAGGTTTGAGCAGTTCTTC
TRBV19	once	TRBJ2-5	NA	CASSIGAGTQYF	TGTGCCAGTAGTATAGGGGCGGGGACCCAGTACTTC
TRBV7-7	once	TRBJ2-5	NA	CASSEQGWETQYF	TGTGCCAGCAGTGAACAGGGATGGGAGACCCAGTACTTC
TRBV27	NA	TRBJ1-5	TRBD1	CASSWDREQPQHF	TGTGCCAGCAGTTGGGACAGGGAACAGCCCCAGCATTTT
TRBV19	NA	TRBJ1-2	NA	CASRPNRVNYGYTF	TGTGCCAGTAGACCTAACAGGGTTAACTATGGCTACACCTTC
TRBV11-2	NA	TRBJ2-7	TRBD2	CASSLLGLAIEQYF	TGTGCCAGCAGCTTACTGGGACTAGCCATCGAGCAGTACTTC
TRBV6-1	NA	TRBJ2-7	NA	CASSETALVLTSF	TGTGCCAGCAGTGAAACGGCGTTAGTTTTGACAAGCTTC
TRBV7-3	NA	TRBJ2-7	NA	CASSLNPAGRGEQYF	TGTGCCAGCAGCTTAAATCCGGCGGGAAGGGGCGAGCAGTACTTC
TRBV28	NA	TRBJ2-2	NA	CASSETNTGELFF	TGTGCCAGCAGCGAGACGAACACCGGGGAGCTGTTTTTT
TRBV11-2	NA	TRBJ2-7	TRBD1	CASSRGQGGVYEQYF	TGTGCCAGCAGCCGTGGACAGGGGGGTGTCTACGAGCAGTACTTC
TRBV19	NA	TRBJ2-1	TRBD2	CTRLPLGTSGRADEQFF	TGTACCCGACTCCCCCTTGGGACTAGCGGGAGGGCAGATGAGCAGTTCTTC
TRBV9	NA	TRBJ2-3	TRBD2	CASRPPSGGATDTQYF	TGTGCCAGCAGGCCCCCTAGCGGGGGGGCGACAGATACGCAGTATTTT
TRBV7-9	NA	TRBJ2-2	NA	CASTFLGVGAGELFF	TGTGCCAGCACCTTTCTCGGGGTTGGCGCCGGGGAGCTGTTTTTT
TRBV9	once	TRBJ1-2	TRBD1	CASSVDRGNYGYTF	TGTGCCAGCAGCGTAGACAGGGGGAACTATGGCTACACCTTC
TRBV6-4	NA	TRBJ2-1	TRBD2	CASSDSTSGGNNEQFF	TGTGCCAGCAGTGACTCTACTAGCGGGGGGAACAATGAGCAGTTCTTC
TRBV6-1	NA	TRBJ2-7	NA	CASSEGQAYEQYF	TGTGCCAGCAGTGAAGGACAGGCCTACGAGCAGTACTTC
TRBV2	NA	TRBJ1-4	NA	CASGVSFEKLFF	TGTGCCAGCGGAGTCAGCTTTGAAAAACTGTTTTTT
TRBV5-6	few	TRBJ1-2	NA	CASSLLNYGYTF	TGTGCCAGCAGCTTGCTCAACTATGGCTACACCTTC
TRBV4-2	NA	TRBJ2-1	TRBD2	CASTASGSSYNEQFF	TGTGCCAGCACCGCTAGCGGGAGCTCCTACAATGAGCAGTTCTTC
TRBV28	NA	TRBJ2-1	TRBD2	CASSRGGGSNEQFF	TGTGCCAGCAGTCGGGGGGGCGGGTCCAATGAGCAGTTCTTC
TRBV29-1	few	TRBJ2-1	NA	CSGQGWGNEQFF	TGCAGCGGTCAGGGATGGGGCAATGAGCAGTTCTTC
TRBV2	few	TRBJ2-5	NA	CASSALQETQYF	TGTGCCAGCAGTGCTCTGCAAGAGACCCAGTACTTC
TRBV6-1	NA	TRBJ1-2	NA	CASSPGRANYGYTF	TGTGCCAGCAGTCCCGGGAGGGCTAACTATGGCTACACCTTC
TRBV7-2	NA	TRBJ2-7	TRBD2	CASSPRTSFEQYF	TGTGCCAGCAGCCCTCGGACTAGTTTCGAGCAGTACTTC
TRBV10-2	NA	TRBJ2-7	TRBD2	CASSEWLAGNEQYF	TGCGCCAGCAGTGAGTGGCTAGCGGGAAACGAGCAGTACTTC
TRBV10-3	NA	TRBJ2-5	NA	CASQGPGETQYF	TGTGCCAGTCAGGGGCCCGGGGAGACCCAGTACTTC
TRBV5-1	NA	TRBJ1-2	NA	CASTHRGGASYGYTF	TGCGCCAGCACCCACCGAGGGGGAGCCAGCTATGGCTACACCTTC
TRBV6-1	NA	TRBJ1-5	NA	CASSEDGGPQHF	TGTGCCAGCAGTGAGGACGGGGGGCCCCAGCATTTT
TRBV18	NA	TRBJ1-5	NA	CASSPGSGQPQHF	TGTGCCAGCTCACCAGGCTCCGGGCAGCCCCAGCATTTT
TRBV5-1	NA	TRBJ1-4	TRBD1	CASSSTGGAGNEKLFF	TGCGCCAGCAGCTCAACAGGGGGCGCGGGTAATGAAAAACTGTTTTTT
TRBV4-2	NA	TRBJ1-3	NA	CASSQKAGTGSGNTIYF	TGTGCCAGCAGCCAAAAGGCGGGGACGGGCTCTGGAAACACCATATATTTT
TRBV7-8	NA	TRBJ1-4	NA	CASSLAGQAELFF	TGTGCCAGCAGCTTAGCAGGCCAGGCCGAACTGTTTTTT
TRBV2	NA	TRBJ1-2	NA	CASSEEWSNYGYTF	TGTGCCAGCAGTGAGGAGTGGTCGAACTATGGCTACACCTTC
TRBV30	NA	TRBJ1-5	NA	CAWTANSNQPQHF	TGTGCCTGGACAGCGAATAGCAATCAGCCCCAGCATTTT
TRBV20-1	NA	TRBJ2-7	NA	CSAPVGYEQYF	TGCAGTGCCCCCGTCGGCTACGAGCAGTACTTC
TRBV10-3	NA	TRBJ2-7	TRBD2	CAISEVAGKDEQYF	TGTGCCATCAGTGAGGTAGCGGGAAAGGATGAGCAGTACTTC
TRBV28	NA	TRBJ1-4	TRBD1	CASSLDLSTGGAKKLFF	TGTGCCAGCAGCCTAGATCTCTCGACAGGGGGCGCGAAAAAACTGTTTTTT
TRBV2	NA	TRBJ2-1	NA	CASSRTTYNEQFF	TGTGCCAGCAGTCGGACTACCTACAATGAGCAGTTCTTC
TRBV14	NA	TRBJ2-7	TRBD2	CASSQDLTSGYYEQYF	TGTGCCAGCAGCCAAGATCTAACTAGCGGGTATTACGAGCAGTACTTC
TRBV28	NA	TRBJ1-1	NA	CASSLQGPANTEAFF	TGTGCCAGCAGTTTACAGGGGCCCGCGAACACTGAAGCTTTCTTT
TRBV18	NA	TRBJ2-7	TRBD2	CASSPLAGASYEQYF	TGTGCCAGCTCGCCTCTAGCGGGGGCCTCCTACGAGCAGTACTTC
TRBV5-3	NA	TRBJ2-7	NA	CARSPLGQYF	TGTGCCAGAAGCCCCCTCGGGCAGTACTTC